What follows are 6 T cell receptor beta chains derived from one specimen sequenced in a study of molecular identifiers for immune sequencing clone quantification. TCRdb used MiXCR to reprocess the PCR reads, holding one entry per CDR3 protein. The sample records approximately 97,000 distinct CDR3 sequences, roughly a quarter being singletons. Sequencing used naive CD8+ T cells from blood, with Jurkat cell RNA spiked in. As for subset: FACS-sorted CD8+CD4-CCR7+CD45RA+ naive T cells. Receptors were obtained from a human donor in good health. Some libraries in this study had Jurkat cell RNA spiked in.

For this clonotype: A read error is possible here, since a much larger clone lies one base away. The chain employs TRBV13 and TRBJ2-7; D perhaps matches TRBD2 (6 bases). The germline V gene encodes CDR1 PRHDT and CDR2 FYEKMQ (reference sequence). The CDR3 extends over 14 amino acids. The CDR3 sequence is CVSTAREEAYEQYF. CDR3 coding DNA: TGTGTCAGCACCGCCAGGGAGGAGGCCTACGAGCAGTACTTC.

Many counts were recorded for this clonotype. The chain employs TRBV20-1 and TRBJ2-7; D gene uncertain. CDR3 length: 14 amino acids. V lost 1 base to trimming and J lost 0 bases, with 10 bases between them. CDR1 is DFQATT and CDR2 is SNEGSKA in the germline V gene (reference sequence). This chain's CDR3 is CSARVGADSYEQYF. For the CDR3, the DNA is TGCAGTGCTAGAGTTGGCGCGGACTCCTACGAGCAGTACTTC.

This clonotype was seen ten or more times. CDR3 bases: TGCAGCGTTGTTAAGTTGGAAACGCAGTATTTT. Protein: CSVVKLETQYF. V and J are TRBV29-1 and TRBJ2-3; D remains unclear. Germline V gene sequence: CDR1 SQVTM, CDR2 ANQGSEA. This CDR3 spans 11 amino acids. V dropped 4 bases and J dropped 9 bases, with 11 bases sitting between them.

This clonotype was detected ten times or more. The CDR3 sequence is CASSEVGGTGEAFF. The DNA for the CDR3 is TGTGCCAGCAGTGAAGTTGGGGGGACAGGCGAAGCTTTCTTT. The rearrangement joins TRBV6-1 to TRBJ1-1; the match to TRBD1 covers 8 bases. This CDR3 has 14 residues. Per the germline V gene, CDR1 is MNHNS and CDR2 is SASEGT. J was trimmed by 8 bases and V by 1 base; bases with no gene match: 6.

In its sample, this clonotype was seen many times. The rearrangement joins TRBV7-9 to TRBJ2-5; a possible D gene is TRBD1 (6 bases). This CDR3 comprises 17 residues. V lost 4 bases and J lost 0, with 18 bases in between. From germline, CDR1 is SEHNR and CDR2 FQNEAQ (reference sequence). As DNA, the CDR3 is TGTGCCAGCAGCTCCCTCAGGGGTTTTCCGGACCAAGAGACCCAGTACTTC. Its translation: CASSSLRGFPDQETQYF.

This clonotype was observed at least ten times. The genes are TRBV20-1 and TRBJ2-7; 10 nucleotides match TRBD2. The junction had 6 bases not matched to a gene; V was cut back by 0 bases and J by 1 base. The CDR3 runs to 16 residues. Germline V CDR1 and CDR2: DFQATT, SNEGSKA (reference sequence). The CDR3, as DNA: TGCAGTGCTAGAGACCCGCTAGCGGGAGAGTCCTACGAGCAGTACTTC. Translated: CSARDPLAGESYEQYF.